This paragraph reports one T cell receptor (beta chain). What it binds is unknown. This entry comes from a study of T-cell memory formation after mild COVID-19. Whole-study findings and limits: Researchers found some responding clones in pre-infection memory, a sign that cross-reactive memory joined. Mainly in CM and EM were contracting CD4+ clones; CD8+ were in EMRA. Clones that contracted from day 15 to 85 had balanced CD4/CD8; later expanders were CD4+ biased.

Employing constant-segment primers, 5'RACE generated TCR alpha and TCR beta cDNA libraries bearing sample barcodes and UMIs. TCRdb called the 5' RACE reads again in MiXCR, with one record for every CDR3 protein. Of about 310,000 distinct CDR3 sequences in the sample, around a sixth were seen once. Germline V gives CDR1 MNHEY, CDR2 SVGAGI. This CDR3 is built from 13 residues. V lost 6 bases and J lost 5, with 13 bases in between. The rearrangement uses TRBV6-5 and TRBJ1-1; perhaps TRBD1 as D (5 bases). The sequenced sample was PBMCs or a T cell subset sorted from them (not recorded which). The receptor was derived from a man between 18 and 35 years old who had mild COVID-19 (a few samples of this study predate the infection). Cell type and time point are not known. The CDR3, as DNA: TGTGCCAGCAGGCAGGGCGGGATAACTGAAGCTTTCTTT. It yields the protein CASRQGGITEAFF.